This T cell receptor beta chain was identified during a study of PD-1 blockade in classical Hodgkin lymphoma. Study results and caveats: TCR diversity in CD4+, not CD8+, cells rose significantly by C4D1. Complete responders started with a diversity level that resembled newly diagnosed patients at baseline.

This CDR3 region has 15 residues. In germline, CDR1 is LNHDA, CDR2 SQIVND (reference sequence). The V and J ends lost 6 bases and 9 bases respectively, with 24 bases between them. Only in-frame clones appear in the TCRdb table, and some are missing; sequencing was by immunoSEQ multiplex PCR. The data show around 70,000 clones, about 64% seen once. Each of the patients experienced relapse following autologous stem cell transplantation, and their brentuximab vedotin exposure differed. Remarks on this clone: The antigen is undetermined.

The sequenced sample was peripheral blood mononuclear cells (PBMCs), obtained before the second cycle of nivolumab. This chain connects TRBV19 to TRBJ2-7; tentatively, D is TRBD2 (7 bases). The TCR comes from a human donor with classical Hodgkin lymphoma. In DNA, the CDR3 is TGTGCCAGTAGCATCGGGGCGGGGGCCTTCGATCTGCAGTACTTC. It specifies CASSIGAGAFDLQYF.